The sequence of this T cell receptor beta chain was determined in a study of shared clonotypes between healthy human individuals. Study-level results: Enrolling few donors narrowed the genetic and exposure-history diversity that was represented. Estimated clonotype richness was generally higher in naive than memory subsets. What rarefaction showed was incomplete sorted-subset sequencing despite large depth.

As regards this clone: No antigen is known for it.

Libraries were prepared by immunoSEQ multiplex PCR; TCRdb keeps only in-frame clonotypes and omits some of them. The sample lists 800,000 to 1,200,000 clones, about 80% occurring once. Per the germline V gene, CDR1 is MNHNS and CDR2 is SASEGT. CDR3 size: 15 residues. V was cut by 7 bases and J by 0 bases, with 16 bases left in between. The sequence derives from a man aged 18-30 years in good health. Some clones in this sample may be carry-over from other donors' samples. The V call is TRBV6-1, the J call TRBJ2-7; D unresolved. Sequencing was done on a sample of memory CD4+ T cells from PBMCs. The subset here: CD45RA-negative fraction. The CDR3, as DNA: TGTGCCAGCACTAACGGCTTTATGAGCTCCTACGAGCAGTACTTC. This sequence encodes CASTNGFMSSYEQYF.